A single sample is the source of the 30 T cell receptor beta chains below, sequenced in a study of T cells after posttransplantation cyclophosphamide. Sequenced by immunoSEQ multiplex PCR; TCRdb stores in-frame clones only, minus some. The profile covers about 25,000 clones, none occurring a single time. Specimen: PBMCs. The receptors originated from a man aged 50 to 59 in good health, CMV-negative, and a related stem cell transplant donor.

This clone came up many times. This chain links TRBV27 with TRBJ1-2; 9 bases line up with TRBD1. CDR1 and CDR2 (germline): MNHEY, SMNVEV (reference sequence). The junction had 9 bases not matched to a gene; V was cut back by 6 bases and J by 7 bases. CDR3 length: 14 residues. CDR3 amino acids: CASSRDRARGGYTF. The CDR3 DNA sequence: TGTGCCAGCAGCCGGGACAGGGCTCGAGGTGGCTACACCTTC.

This clone has a count of ten or more. The chain recombines TRBV7-9 with TRBJ2-3, with D tentatively TRBD2 (6 bases). Germline CDR1 reads SEHNR; CDR2 reads FQNEAQ (reference sequence). The CDR3 has 14 residues. V lost 1 base, J lost 3 bases, and 8 bases lay in between. The CDR3 loop is CASSLEGTTDTQYF. The CDR3 DNA reads TGTGCCAGCAGCTTAGAAGGGACTACAGATACGCAGTATTTT.

This clone was recorded at least ten times. The rearrangement joins TRBV11-3 to TRBJ2-3; 8 bases agree with TRBD1. The CDR3 is made up of 14 amino acids. V lost 4 bases and J lost 4; bases outside the gene matches: 4. Germline loops: CDR1 SGHNT, CDR2 YENEEA. This chain's CDR3 is CASSSRQGSDTQYF. CDR3 nucleotide sequence: TGTGCCAGCAGCTCACGACAGGGGTCAGATACGCAGTATTTT.

This clone was detected ten times or more. The chain carries TRBV7-2 and TRBJ1-5; possible D gene TRBD1, 5 bases. V shed 2 bases and J shed 2 bases, with 16 bases lying between them. CDR1 is SGHTA, CDR2 FQGNSA, per germline. The CDR3 has 17 amino acids. CDR3 nucleotide sequence: TGTGCCAGCAGCTTAACTACGGGGGGTTACGGCAATCAGCCCCAGCATTTT. It encodes CASSLTTGGYGNQPQHF.

There are many counts of this clone. The chain is built from TRBV2 and TRBJ2-7, with 7 bases aligning to TRBD1. The germline V gene has CDR1 SNHLY and CDR2 FYNNEI. The ends lost 4 bases at V and 0 bases at J; junction bases unmatched: 3. The CDR3 has 14 residues. The CDR3 sequence: CASSAGDSSYEQYF. The DNA of the CDR3 is TGTGCCAGCAGTGCAGGGGACAGCTCCTACGAGCAGTACTTC.

This clone was detected many times. The chain carries TRBV7-9 and TRBJ2-4; maybe TRBD1 (5 bases). CDR1 and CDR2 from the germline V gene are SEHNR and FQNEAQ (reference sequence). Trimming shortened V by 3 bases and J by 13 bases, and 10 bases separated the two germline ends. The CDR3 is 11 residues long. Here the CDR3 reads CASSLGPGQYF. As DNA, the CDR3 is TGTGCCAGCAGCTTGGGGCCTGGGCAGTACTTC.

This clone was counted at least ten times. V is TRBV18 and J is TRBJ2-1; the match to TRBD2 covers 7 bases. The CDR3 runs 16 residues. CDR1 is KGHSH, CDR2 LQKENI, per germline. After removal of 3 bases from V and 4 bases from J, the junction contained 9 bases not matched to a gene. This CDR3 reads CASSPPGLTMYNEQFF. The CDR3 nucleotides read TGTGCCAGCTCACCCCCGGGACTAACCATGTACAATGAGCAGTTCTTC.

Ten or more counts support this clone. This chain links TRBV6-5 with TRBJ1-1; 7 bases fit TRBD1. Germline assignment: CDR1 MNHEY and CDR2 SVGAGI. The J segment lost 5 bases and the V segment lost 2 bases, leaving 11 bases of the junction unmatched. There are 16 residues in the CDR3. For the CDR3, the DNA is TGTGCCAGCAGTTACAGCAGGGGGACGCCCCGAACTGAAGCTTTCTTT. Its protein is CASSYSRGTPRTEAFF.

This clone appeared many times. V is TRBV4-2 and J is TRBJ2-7, with TRBD2 identical over 11 bases. The V and J ends lost 0 bases and 1 base, in that order; junction bases with no gene match: 5. This CDR3 spans 17 amino acids. Per the germline V gene, CDR1 is LGHNA and CDR2 is YNFKEQ. The CDR3 bases are TGTGCCAGCAGCCAAGATCCCACTAGCGGGGGATCCTACGAGCAGTACTTC. Protein: CASSQDPTSGGSYEQYF.

In this sample, this clone turned up many times. The gene calls are TRBV5-1 and TRBJ2-3; 7 bases are shared with TRBD2. The V gene's germline CDR1 is SGHRS and CDR2 YFSETQ. The CDR3 consists of 14 residues. The J segment lost 5 bases and the V segment lost 5 bases, leaving 8 bases of the junction unmatched. The CDR3 here is CASSYRTSGDTQYF. Here the CDR3 DNA reads TGCGCCAGCAGTTACCGGACTAGTGGAGATACGCAGTATTTT.

At least ten counts were recorded for this clone. Other DNA sequences in this specimen translate into the identical CDR3. The chain couples TRBV19 to TRBJ2-6; maybe TRBD2 (6 bases). The V gene's germline CDR1 is LNHDA and CDR2 SQIVND (reference sequence). The V end lost 7 bases, the J end lost 4 bases, and 17 bases lay between the germline ends. This CDR3 has 16 residues. DNA for the CDR3: TGTGCCAGTAATGGGTGGAGGGCAACCGGGGCCAACGTCCTGACTTTC. This sequence encodes CASNGWRATGANVLTF.

There are a few counts of this clone. The V call is TRBV18, the J call TRBJ2-2; 9 bases agree with TRBD1. V was clipped by 4 bases and J by 0 bases; unmatched bases: 0. The germline CDR1 and CDR2 sequences are KGHSH and LQKENI. The CDR3 totals 15 residues. The CDR3 loop is CASSRTGANTGELFF. The CDR3 DNA reads TGTGCCAGCTCACGGACAGGGGCGAACACCGGGGAGCTGTTTTTT. Filled out from reference TRBV18 and TRBJ2-2, the complete variable domain reads NAGVMQNPRHLVRRRGQEARLRCSPMKGHSHVYWYRQLPEEGLKFMVYLQKENIIDESGMPKERFSAEFPKEGPSILRIQQVVRGDSAAYFCASSRTGANTGELFFGEGSRLTVL.

This clone was seen at least ten times. This chain connects TRBV10-3 to TRBJ2-2, with a tentative D call TRBD2 (6 bases). Germline V CDR1 and CDR2: ENHRY, SYGVKD. Trimming removed 10 bases from V and 3 bases from J, with 15 bases in between. The CDR3 totals 14 residues. CDR3 amino acids: CATHRRGDTGELFF. The CDR3 region has the DNA TGTGCCACTCACCGGCGGGGTGACACCGGGGAGCTGTTTTTT.

This clone was seen at least ten times. The rearrangement joins TRBV19 to TRBJ1-1; 7 bases match TRBD1. The length of the CDR3 is 14 residues. Losses at the gene ends were 4 bases for V and 2 bases for J; bases not matched to a gene: 4. Germline V gives CDR1 LNHDA, CDR2 SQIVND (reference sequence). The CDR3 DNA follows: TGTGCCAGTAGTACGGGACAGCCAAACACTGAAGCTTTCTTT. Translating gives CASSTGQPNTEAFF.

This clone was picked up many times. The chain links TRBV6-5 to TRBJ2-7; TRBD1 is a possible D gene (6 bases). Germline assignment: CDR1 MNHEY and CDR2 SVGAGI. The V and J ends lost 2 bases and 3 bases respectively, with 14 bases between them. This CDR3 is built from 15 residues. The CDR3 reads CASSYGPQGRYEQYF. The DNA for the CDR3 is TGTGCCAGCAGTTACGGACCTCAGGGGCGCTACGAGCAGTACTTC.

This clone was detected many times. This rearrangement joins TRBV19 to TRBJ1-4; D is perhaps TRBD1 (5 bases). The CDR3 runs to 14 residues. Germline V gives CDR1 LNHDA, CDR2 SQIVND (reference sequence). V lost 5 bases and J 6 bases, leaving 13 bases between the germline ends. The CDR3 DNA sequence: TGTGCCAGTAGTCGCGAGCGGGGGGATGAAAAACTGTTTTTT. Translating it yields CASSRERGDEKLFF.

This clone was seen ten or more times. CDR3 coding DNA: TGTGCCAGTGCCGGGACTAGCGGGGGGGCCGGGGAGACCCAGTACTTC. Translating gives CASAGTSGGAGETQYF. V usage is TRBV2 and J usage is TRBJ2-5; TRBD2 agrees at 16 bases. The J segment lost 5 bases and the V segment lost 9 bases, leaving 9 bases of the junction unmatched. The CDR3 length is 16 residues. Germline CDR1 and CDR2: SNHLY and FYNNEI. The full variable domain, its missing parts supplied by reference TRBV2 and TRBJ2-5, is EPEVTQTPSHQVTQMGQEVILRCVPISNHLYFYWYRQILGQKVEFLVSFYNNEISEKSEIFDDQFSVERPDGSNFTLKIRSTKLEDSAMYFCASAGTSGGAGETQYFGPGTRLLVL.

This clone was detected many times. This chain joins TRBV7-9 and TRBJ1-5; D ambiguous. Germline values: CDR1 SEHNR, CDR2 FQNEAQ (reference sequence). V lost 5 bases and J lost 10, with 9 bases in between. This CDR3 comprises 11 residues. The CDR3 DNA reads TGTGCCAGCAGCATCGGGGTCCCCCAGCATTTT. It is translated as CASSIGVPQHF.

This clone was seen many times. The V gene is TRBV7-3, the J gene TRBJ1-1; D perhaps matches TRBD1 (5 bases). The CDR3 sequence is 14 residues long. The ends were cut back, 4 bases at V and 3 bases at J, with 12 bases in the middle. Looked up from germline, CDR1 is SGHTA and CDR2 is FQGTGA. CDR3 sequence: CASSSSAGDTEAFF. CDR3 DNA: TGTGCCAGCAGCTCATCAGCGGGGGACACTGAAGCTTTCTTT.

This clone was detected many times. This sequence joins TRBV18 and TRBJ1-1; D remains unclear. The germline V and J ends were trimmed by 2 bases and 5 bases, with 12 bases remaining between them. Per the germline V gene, CDR1 is KGHSH and CDR2 is LQKENI. CDR3 length: 14 residues. As DNA, the CDR3 is TGTGCCAGCTCACCATCGGGCCCGGGGACTGAAGCTTTCTTT. Protein sequence: CASSPSGPGTEAFF.

There are many counts of this clone. This chain's CDR3 is CATKLDNEQFF. As DNA, the CDR3 is TGTGCCACCAAGCTAGACAATGAGCAGTTCTTC. This chain uses TRBV7-8 with TRBJ2-1; D unresolved. V lost 10 bases and J 5 bases, leaving 9 bases between the germline ends. Per germline, CDR1 SGHVS and CDR2 FQNEAQ. The CDR3 totals 11 residues.

This clone was seen a handful of times. V and J are TRBV19 and TRBJ2-1; D might be TRBD2 (6 bases). CDR3 size: 15 residues. V shed 4 bases and J shed 4 bases, with 14 bases lying between them. Germline assignment: CDR1 LNHDA and CDR2 SQIVND (reference sequence). CDR3 sequence reads: CASSRPSAGYNEQFF. CDR3 nucleotides: TGTGCCAGTAGTAGACCCTCCGCGGGGTACAATGAGCAGTTCTTC. Full variable domain (outside the CDR3, taken from reference TRBV19 and TRBJ2-1): DGGITQSPKYLFRKEGQNVTLSCEQNLNHDAMYWYRQDPGQGLRLIYYSQIVNDFQKGDIAEGYSVSREKKESFPLTVTSAQKNPTAFYLCASSRPSAGYNEQFFGPGTRLTVL.

This clone was counted at least ten times. The gene calls are TRBV6-1 and TRBJ1-1; D unclear. The CDR3 totals 13 residues. V was cut by 2 bases and J by 4 bases, with 8 bases left in between. The germline V gene encodes CDR1 MNHNS and CDR2 SASEGT. The CDR3 loop reads CASSELLTTEAFF. The CDR3 nucleotides are TGTGCCAGCAGTGAACTACTTACCACTGAAGCTTTCTTT.

This clone was detected many times. The chain employs TRBV2 and TRBJ2-2; 7 nucleotides agree with TRBD1. In germline, CDR1 is SNHLY, CDR2 FYNNEI. The CDR3 extends over 14 amino acids. J was trimmed by 6 bases and V by 4 bases; bases with no gene match: 5. The CDR3 loop is CASSGSRGSGELFF. As DNA, the CDR3 is TGTGCCAGCAGTGGGTCCAGGGGGTCCGGGGAGCTGTTTTTT.

This clone has a count of ten or more. The gene calls are TRBV30 and TRBJ1-2, with D perhaps matching TRBD1 (5 bases). This CDR3 region has 15 residues. CDR1 GTSNPN and CDR2 SVGIG come from the germline V gene (reference sequence). Trimming took 3 bases from V and 4 from J, leaving 18 bases between them. The CDR3 coding sequence is TGTGCCTGGAGGGACCTCGGCAGGGTGAGCTATGGCTACACCTTC. Amino acid sequence: CAWRDLGRVSYGYTF.

In its sample, this clone was seen a few times. The V and J genes are TRBV6-5 and TRBJ2-5; 8 bases match TRBD2. The J call may be incorrect, as the DNA end agrees better with TRBJ2-7. This CDR3 has 15 amino acids. The germline gives CDR1 MNHEY, CDR2 SVGAGI. For the CDR3, the DNA is TGTGCCAGCAGTTCCCACGGGACTAGGGAGAACGAGCAGTACTTC. This encodes CASSSHGTRENEQYF.

The sample holds many counts of this clone. The chain joins TRBV28 to TRBJ1-2; the match to TRBD1 covers 9 bases. With V trimmed by 8 bases and J by 3 bases, 10 bases remained unmatched. This CDR3 region has 15 residues. The germline gives CDR1 MDHEN, CDR2 SYDVKM. In nucleotides, the CDR3 is TGTGCCAGCGTAAGGCGGGACAGGGTGGACTATGGCTACACCTTC. Translating it yields CASVRRDRVDYGYTF.

Ten or more counts support this clone. This chain connects TRBV6-5 to TRBJ2-7; 10 nucleotides align to TRBD1. Looked up from germline, CDR1 is MNHEY and CDR2 is SVGAGI. V was clipped by 2 bases and J by 2 bases; unmatched bases: 0. There are 14 residues in the CDR3. The CDR3 here is CASSYGTGAYEQYF. CDR3 bases: TGTGCCAGCAGTTACGGGACAGGGGCCTACGAGCAGTACTTC.

This clone was recorded many times. DNA of the CDR3: TGTGCCAGAAGCTACCGACAGGGTACAGATACGCAGTATTTT. It translates to CARSYRQGTDTQYF. This chain connects TRBV5-3 to TRBJ2-3; 7 bases line up with TRBD1. TRBV5-3 is known as an ORF, though its function is uncertain. The CDR3 runs to 14 residues. Trimming at V came to 3 bases and at J to 3 bases, leaving 4 bases not matched to a gene.

This clone was counted many times. This chain uses TRBV19 with TRBJ2-7; weak D call: TRBD2 (5 bases). The ends were cut back, 1 base at V and 12 bases at J, with 16 bases in the middle. This CDR3 has 13 amino acids. In germline, CDR1 is LNHDA, CDR2 SQIVND (reference sequence). CDR3 amino acids: CASSIALAHQRYF. The CDR3 DNA is TGTGCCAGTAGTATAGCCCTAGCCCACCAGCGGTACTTC.